These T cell receptor beta chains were read from a single sample in a study of T cells in Graves' hyperthyroidism and ophthalmopathy. MiXCR, applied by TCRdb to the multiplex PCR reads, yields one record per CDR3 protein. The repertoire has around 690,000 distinct CDR3 sequences, roughly 17% of them found once; the top ten carry 15% to 19%. Sequences were obtained from blood. These receptors were collected from a man aged 45-65 years with Graves' hyperthyroidism. Each CDR3 is given with its conserved first and last residue. Each record gives: clone size, D gene, V gene, J gene, CDR3 DNA, CDR3 protein. D genes are given only for firm matches. The size field is filled for only some rows; it gives once, few, many or a size class.

abundance: many
d_gene: -
v_gene: TRBV28
j_gene: TRBJ1-1
CDR3nt: TGTGCCAGCAGTTCCCCGGACCGGTGGTACACTGAAGCTTTCTTT
CDR3aa: CASSSPDRWYTEAFF

abundance: many
d_gene: -
v_gene: TRBV10-3
j_gene: TRBJ2-3
CDR3nt: TGTGCCATCAGTGAGTCGGCGGGTTACACAGATACGCAGTATTTT
CDR3aa: CAISESAGYTDTQYF

abundance: many
d_gene: -
v_gene: TRBV9
j_gene: TRBJ2-3
CDR3nt: TGTGCCAGCAGCGTACAATCCAGGAGCACAGATACGCAGTATTTT
CDR3aa: CASSVQSRSTDTQYF

abundance: few
d_gene: TRBD1
v_gene: TRBV6-1
j_gene: TRBJ2-7
CDR3nt: TGTGCCAGCAAAGAACAGGGGGCCCAATCCTACGAGCAGTACTTC
CDR3aa: CASKEQGAQSYEQYF

abundance: many
d_gene: -
v_gene: TRBV28
j_gene: TRBJ1-1
CDR3nt: TGTGCCAGCAGTTTAGTTCTTTCAGGGAGCAGCACTGAAGCTTTCTTT
CDR3aa: CASSLVLSGSSTEAFF

abundance: few
d_gene: -
v_gene: TRBV6-1
j_gene: TRBJ2-2
CDR3nt: TGTGCCATCCTGCACACCCAGAACACCGGGGAGCTGTTTTTT
CDR3aa: CAILHTQNTGELFF

abundance: many
d_gene: TRBD1
v_gene: TRBV28
j_gene: TRBJ2-7
CDR3nt: TGTGCCAGCATCTCAACAGGGGGATACGAGCAGTACTTC
CDR3aa: CASISTGGYEQYF

abundance: few
d_gene: TRBD2
v_gene: TRBV5-1
j_gene: TRBJ2-7
CDR3nt: TGCGCCAGCAGCTTGGTGGTAGCGGGAGGCCCGAGGGGGAACGAGCAGTACTTC
CDR3aa: CASSLVVAGGPRGNEQYF

abundance: -
d_gene: -
v_gene: TRBV12-3/TRBV12-4
j_gene: TRBJ2-3
CDR3nt: TGTGCCAGCAGTTGGGACGACCACACAGATACGCAGTATTTT
CDR3aa: CASSWDDHTDTQYF

abundance: many
d_gene: -
v_gene: TRBV11-2
j_gene: TRBJ2-7
CDR3nt: TGTGCCAGCAGCTACCTACCGGAGTTGCCTGAGCAGTACTTC
CDR3aa: CASSYLPELPEQYF

abundance: many
d_gene: TRBD1
v_gene: TRBV11-1
j_gene: TRBJ2-3
CDR3nt: TGTGCCAGCAGGCGGGACAGGGGGCCGGTGGATACGCAGTATTTT
CDR3aa: CASRRDRGPVDTQYF

abundance: -
d_gene: TRBD1
v_gene: TRBV29-1
j_gene: TRBJ1-2
CDR3nt: TGCAGCGTTGCGCCCCAGGGGGACTATGGCCACACCTTC
CDR3aa: CSVAPQGDYGHTF

abundance: many
d_gene: TRBD1
v_gene: TRBV29-1
j_gene: TRBJ2-1
CDR3nt: TGCAGCACCACTCCCTTTCGGGACAGCCTAAATGAGCAGTTCTTC
CDR3aa: CSTTPFRDSLNEQFF

abundance: -
d_gene: TRBD1
v_gene: TRBV20-1
j_gene: TRBJ1-5
CDR3nt: TGCAGTGCTAGGCCAGGGGGGGCGGGACAGCCCCAGCATTTT
CDR3aa: CSARPGGAGQPQHF

abundance: -
d_gene: -
v_gene: TRBV4-1
j_gene: TRBJ2-7
CDR3nt: TGCGCCAGCAGCCAGGAGTTTAAGGGCCTCGAGCAGTACTTC
CDR3aa: CASSQEFKGLEQYF

abundance: many
d_gene: TRBD1
v_gene: TRBV2
j_gene: TRBJ2-3
CDR3nt: TGTGCCAGCAGTGTCGGGACAGTTAGCACAGATACGCAGTATTTT
CDR3aa: CASSVGTVSTDTQYF

abundance: -
d_gene: -
v_gene: TRBV7-9
j_gene: TRBJ2-7
CDR3nt: TGTGCCAGCAGCCCTATTCGGGACATCTACTACGAGCAGTACTTC
CDR3aa: CASSPIRDIYYEQYF

abundance: many
d_gene: -
v_gene: TRBV10-2
j_gene: TRBJ2-7
CDR3nt: TGCGCCAGCAGTGAGGCTTGGACTGGCACCTACGAGCAGTACTTC
CDR3aa: CASSEAWTGTYEQYF

abundance: few
d_gene: TRBD1
v_gene: TRBV10-3
j_gene: TRBJ1-3
CDR3nt: TGTGCCATCAGTGGCCGGGACAGGGACCTTCAAACGGTATATTTT
CDR3aa: CAISGRDRDLQTVYF

abundance: many
d_gene: TRBD2
v_gene: TRBV6-2/TRBV6-3
j_gene: TRBJ2-5
CDR3nt: TGTGCCAGCAGAAGTTCCGGGGGGTTAGAGACCCAGTACTTC
CDR3aa: CASRSSGGLETQYF

abundance: many
d_gene: TRBD2
v_gene: TRBV2
j_gene: TRBJ2-2
CDR3nt: TGTGCCAGCAGTGAAGGGAGCGGGAGGGTCTCCGGGGAGCTGTTTTTT
CDR3aa: CASSEGSGRVSGELFF

abundance: many
d_gene: -
v_gene: TRBV6-5
j_gene: TRBJ1-3
CDR3nt: TGTGCCAGCAGTTACTCTGTCTCTGGAAACACCATATATTTT
CDR3aa: CASSYSVSGNTIYF

abundance: many
d_gene: TRBD1
v_gene: TRBV28
j_gene: TRBJ1-2
CDR3nt: TGTGCCAGCAGTTTTCACGGACAGGGGACGTATGGCTACACCTTC
CDR3aa: CASSFHGQGTYGYTF

abundance: -
d_gene: -
v_gene: TRBV27
j_gene: TRBJ1-5
CDR3nt: TGTGCCAGCAGTTTAATAGGCAGGGGCCATCTTCAGCCCCAGCATTTT
CDR3aa: CASSLIGRGHLQPQHF

abundance: many
d_gene: -
v_gene: TRBV30
j_gene: TRBJ2-1
CDR3nt: TGTGCCTGGGATTCGCTGGGACACAATGAGCAGTTCTTC
CDR3aa: CAWDSLGHNEQFF

abundance: few
d_gene: -
v_gene: TRBV28
j_gene: TRBJ1-1
CDR3nt: TGTGCCAGCAGTGGCGAGACAGTGACGGATACTGAAGCTTTCTTT
CDR3aa: CASSGETVTDTEAFF

abundance: -
d_gene: -
v_gene: TRBV28
j_gene: TRBJ2-4
CDR3nt: TGTGCCAGCAGTTCGGAGGTTCGGGGCATTCAGTACTTC
CDR3aa: CASSSEVRGIQYF

abundance: once
d_gene: -
v_gene: TRBV6-1
j_gene: TRBJ1-5
CDR3nt: TGTGCCAGCAGTCCACTAGCGGGAGGAGACACAGATACGCAGCATTTT
CDR3aa: CASSPLAGGDTDTQHF

abundance: -
d_gene: TRBD1
v_gene: TRBV24-1
j_gene: TRBJ2-7
CDR3nt: TGTGCCACCAGTACTCAGGGGGCACGGGAGCAGTACTTC
CDR3aa: CATSTQGAREQYF

abundance: many
d_gene: TRBD2
v_gene: TRBV24-1
j_gene: TRBJ2-1
CDR3nt: TGTGCCACCAGTGACAGAATACCGGGACTAGCGTACAATGAGCAGTTCTTC
CDR3aa: CATSDRIPGLAYNEQFF

abundance: -
d_gene: -
v_gene: TRBV15
j_gene: TRBJ2-7
CDR3nt: TGTGCCACCAGCAGGGGGGTGGCAGACTACGAGCAGTACTTC
CDR3aa: CATSRGVADYEQYF

abundance: many
d_gene: -
v_gene: TRBV20-1
j_gene: TRBJ2-3
CDR3nt: TGCAGTGCTAGGGGGGGGCTAGGCCCGCGCGATACGCAGTATTTT
CDR3aa: CSARGGLGPRDTQYF

abundance: few
d_gene: -
v_gene: TRBV29-1
j_gene: TRBJ2-6
CDR3nt: TGCAGCGTTGAAGATCCGGATTCAGACTCTGGGGCCAACGTCCTGACTTTC
CDR3aa: CSVEDPDSDSGANVLTF

abundance: many
d_gene: -
v_gene: TRBV6-1
j_gene: TRBJ1-4
CDR3nt: TGTGCCAGCAGCAATAAGGGGGGTCGAGGAGGCGAAAAACTGTTTTTT
CDR3aa: CASSNKGGRGGEKLFF

abundance: many
d_gene: -
v_gene: TRBV11-3
j_gene: TRBJ1-1
CDR3nt: TGTGCCAGCAGCCCCAGACGTAGGACGGCTTTCTTT
CDR3aa: CASSPRRRTAFF

abundance: many
d_gene: TRBD1
v_gene: TRBV6-1
j_gene: TRBJ1-1
CDR3nt: TGTGCCAGCAGTCACGGACAGGTTGGCACTGAAGCTTTCTTT
CDR3aa: CASSHGQVGTEAFF

abundance: few
d_gene: -
v_gene: TRBV5-1
j_gene: TRBJ2-1
CDR3nt: TGCGCCAGCCACGAGCGGGTCAGCTCCTACAATGAGCAGTTCTTC
CDR3aa: CASHERVSSYNEQFF

abundance: many
d_gene: -
v_gene: TRBV28
j_gene: TRBJ1-3
CDR3nt: TGTGCCAGCAGTTTATGGTCCGGGCTTAGCTCTGGAAACACCATATATTTT
CDR3aa: CASSLWSGLSSGNTIYF

abundance: many
d_gene: TRBD1
v_gene: TRBV28
j_gene: TRBJ1-2
CDR3nt: TGTGCCAGCAGCGGACAGGGATACTATGGCTACACCTTC
CDR3aa: CASSGQGYYGYTF

abundance: many
d_gene: TRBD2
v_gene: TRBV7-9
j_gene: TRBJ2-1
CDR3nt: TGTGCCAGCAGCTTAGAGACTAGCGGGAGGTGGACTGAGCAGTTCTTC
CDR3aa: CASSLETSGRWTEQFF